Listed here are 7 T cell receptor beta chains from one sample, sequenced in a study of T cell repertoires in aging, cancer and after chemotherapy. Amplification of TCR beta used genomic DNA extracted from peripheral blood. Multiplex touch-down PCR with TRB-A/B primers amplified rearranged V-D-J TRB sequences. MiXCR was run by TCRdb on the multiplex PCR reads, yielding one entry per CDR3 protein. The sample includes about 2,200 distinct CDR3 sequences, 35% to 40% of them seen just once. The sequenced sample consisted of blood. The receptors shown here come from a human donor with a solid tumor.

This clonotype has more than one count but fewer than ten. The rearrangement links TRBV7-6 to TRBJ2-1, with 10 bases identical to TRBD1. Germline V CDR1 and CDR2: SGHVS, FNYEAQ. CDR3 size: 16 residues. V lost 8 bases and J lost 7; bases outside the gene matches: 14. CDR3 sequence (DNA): TGTGCCAGCGCCCCCCAAAGCGACAGGGGGCTAAATGAGCAGTTCTTC. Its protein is CASAPQSDRGLNEQFF.

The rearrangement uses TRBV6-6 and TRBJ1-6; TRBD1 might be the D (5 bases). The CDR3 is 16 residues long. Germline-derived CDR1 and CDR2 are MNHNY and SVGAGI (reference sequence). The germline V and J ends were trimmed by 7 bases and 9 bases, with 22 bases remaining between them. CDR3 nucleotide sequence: TGTGCCAGCACCGCGACCGGGGCACGGGGCGGTTCACCCCTCCACTTT. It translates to CASTATGARGGSPLHF.

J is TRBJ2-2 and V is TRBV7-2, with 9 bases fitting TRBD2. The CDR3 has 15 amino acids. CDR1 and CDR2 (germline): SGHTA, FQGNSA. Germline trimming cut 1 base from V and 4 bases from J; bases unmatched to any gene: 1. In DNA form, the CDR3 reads TGTGCCAGCAGCTTAGTAGCGGGAGCCACCGGGGAGCTGTTTTTT. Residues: CASSLVAGATGELFF.

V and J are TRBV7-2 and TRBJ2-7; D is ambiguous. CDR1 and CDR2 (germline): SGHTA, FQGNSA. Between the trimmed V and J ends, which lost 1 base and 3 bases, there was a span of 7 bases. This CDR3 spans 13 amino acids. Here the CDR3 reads CASSLDRIYEQYF. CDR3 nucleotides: TGTGCCAGCAGCTTAGACAGAATCTACGAGCAGTACTTC.

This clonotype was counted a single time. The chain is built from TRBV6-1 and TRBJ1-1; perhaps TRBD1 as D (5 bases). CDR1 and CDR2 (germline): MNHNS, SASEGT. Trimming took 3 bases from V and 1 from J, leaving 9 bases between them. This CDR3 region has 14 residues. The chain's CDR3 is CASSDRGTNTEAFF. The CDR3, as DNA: TGTGCCAGCAGTGATCGGGGCACGAACACTGAAGCTTTCTTT.

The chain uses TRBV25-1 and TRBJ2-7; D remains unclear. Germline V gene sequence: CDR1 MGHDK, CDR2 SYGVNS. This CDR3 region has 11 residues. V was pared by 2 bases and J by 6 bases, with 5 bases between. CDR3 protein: CASSELTEQYF. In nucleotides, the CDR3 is TGTGCCAGCAGTGAACTCACCGAGCAGTACTTC.

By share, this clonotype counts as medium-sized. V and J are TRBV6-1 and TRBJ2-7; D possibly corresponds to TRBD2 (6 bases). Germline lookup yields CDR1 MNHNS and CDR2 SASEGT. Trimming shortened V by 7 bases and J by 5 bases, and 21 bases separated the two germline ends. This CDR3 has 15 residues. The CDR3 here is CASKLPPGRENEQYF. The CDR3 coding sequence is TGTGCCAGCAAGCTCCCTCCGGGACGGGAGAACGAGCAGTACTTC.